This T cell receptor beta chain was sequenced for a study of cytomegalovirus exposure and HLA in healthy donors. Overall study: The use of the same platform for the 90 to 150 validation repertoires and the 550 to 850 first-cohort repertoires was reported by a later analysis.

Points from the study as a whole: As confirmed in vitro, three CMV-associated chains were specific for CMV antigens. Researchers counted around 180 TCR beta chains as cytomegalovirus-associated.

Separate from the roughly 700-subject first cohort, the 120-subject validation cohort was the one that the donors belonged to. Here immunoSEQ multiplex PCR was the method, and the copy in TCRdb shows in-frame clones only, minus some. This table has tens of thousands of clones, approximately 93% appearing once. Note on this clone: The antigen is undetermined.

Looked up from germline, CDR1 is KGHSH and CDR2 is LQKENI. The CDR3 runs 15 residues. The V and J ends lost 6 bases and 2 bases, in that order; junction bases with no gene match: 9. The J gene is TRBJ2-7, the V gene TRBV18, with 8 bases identical to TRBD2. Material for sequencing was PBMCs. This receptor was taken from a woman younger than 45 in good health and CMV-seronegative. DNA of the CDR3: TGTGCCAGCTCTACGGGAAATAGCGGGGCCTACGAGCAGTACTTC. It codes for CASSTGNSGAYEQYF.